Listed below are T cell receptor beta chains from one sample, sequenced in a study of beta chain features in type 1 diabetes. Assay: immunoSEQ multiplex PCR; the TCRdb copy retains only in-frame clones and omits some. The profile shows hundreds of thousands of clones, around 14% of them singletons. The sequenced material came from naive CD4+ T cells from blood. These TCRs come from a woman aged 40-49 years in good health. Both conserved end residues are part of each CDR3. D genes are given only for firm matches. Some rows have no size entry. The others give once, few or many, or a class for an expanded clone.

size: few; V: TRBV6-1; J: TRBJ1-1; D: -; DNA: TGTGCCACCTCCGCCCGGCGGGCGGCTTTCTTT; CDR3: CATSARRAAFF
size: -; V: TRBV10-3; J: TRBJ2-7; D: TRBD1; DNA: TGTGCCATCAGTGAGTCGACAGGGGGTCTTGAGCAGTACTTC; CDR3: CAISESTGGLEQYF
size: few; V: TRBV7-9; J: TRBJ1-3; D: -; DNA: TGTGCCAGCAGCCCGGGGGACTACTCTGGAAACACCATATATTTT; CDR3: CASSPGDYSGNTIYF
size: few; V: TRBV10-3; J: TRBJ2-2; D: -; DNA: TGTGCCATCAGTGCACTAGCAGGTGGGACCGGGGAGCTGTTTTTT; CDR3: CAISALAGGTGELFF
size: -; V: TRBV11-2; J: TRBJ2-6; D: -; DNA: TGTGCCAGCAGCCCGCGACAGGAAAGAGCTGGGGCCAACGTCCTGACTTTC; CDR3: CASSPRQERAGANVLTF
size: -; V: TRBV6-6; J: TRBJ2-7; D: -; DNA: TGTGCCAGCAGTTACTCAGGGGGAAAGGCCTACGAGCAGTACTTC; CDR3: CASSYSGGKAYEQYF
size: few; V: TRBV6-6; J: TRBJ2-5; D: TRBD2; DNA: TGTGCCAGCAGTTACTCGCCGGGGGGCCAAGAGACCCAGTACTTC; CDR3: CASSYSPGGQETQYF
size: few; V: TRBV19; J: TRBJ2-3; D: TRBD1; DNA: TGTGCCAGTAGCTACAGGGGGGCCGGGCAGATGAACACAGATACGCAGTATTTT; CDR3: CASSYRGAGQMNTDTQYF
size: few; V: TRBV28; J: TRBJ1-2; D: TRBD1; DNA: TGTGCCAGCTCCCTGCGGGACAGCCCATTATTC; CDR3: CASSLRDSPLF
size: many; V: TRBV7-2; J: TRBJ2-3; D: -; DNA: TGTGCCAGCAGCCCCTACACAGATACGCAGTATTTT; CDR3: CASSPYTDTQYF
size: few; V: TRBV7-9; J: TRBJ1-1; D: -; DNA: TGTGCCAGCAGCCTCGGGACTGAAGCTTTCTTT; CDR3: CASSLGTEAFF
size: few; V: TRBV9; J: TRBJ1-2; D: -; DNA: TGTGCCAGCAGCGTATCCGACAGGTACTATGGCTACACCTTC; CDR3: CASSVSDRYYGYTF
size: once; V: TRBV6-6; J: TRBJ2-7; D: TRBD1; DNA: TGTGCCAGCAGTTACTCGGACAGGGTCGAGCAGTACTTC; CDR3: CASSYSDRVEQYF
size: -; V: TRBV11-2; J: TRBJ2-3; D: TRBD2; DNA: TGTGCCAGCAGCTTCACCCAGGGAGGCGGGGGGGCCTGGGATACGCAGTATTTT; CDR3: CASSFTQGGGGAWDTQYF
size: few; V: TRBV9; J: TRBJ2-3; D: TRBD2; DNA: TGTGCCAGCGGACGACTAGCGGGGGGGTACACAGATACGCAGTATTTT; CDR3: CASGRLAGGYTDTQYF
size: -; V: TRBV7-6; J: TRBJ2-5; D: TRBD1; DNA: TGTGCCAGCAGCCGGGGACAGGGGGAAGAGACCCAGTACTTC; CDR3: CASSRGQGEETQYF
size: few; V: TRBV6-5; J: TRBJ2-1; D: -; DNA: TGTGCCAGCAGTAAACCGGGTGAGCAGTTCTTC; CDR3: CASSKPGEQFF
size: -; V: TRBV6-6; J: TRBJ2-1; D: TRBD1; DNA: TGTGCCAGCAGACCGACAGGGAACATTGCCTACAATGAGCAGTTCTTC; CDR3: CASRPTGNIAYNEQFF
size: few; V: TRBV5-1; J: TRBJ2-3; D: TRBD1; DNA: TGCGCCAGCAAAGGGACAGCCACAGATACGCAGTATTTT; CDR3: CASKGTATDTQYF
size: few; V: TRBV6-6; J: TRBJ2-5; D: TRBD1; DNA: TGTGCCAGCAGCTTCGGGACAGTCCAAGAGACCCAGTACTTC; CDR3: CASSFGTVQETQYF
size: few; V: TRBV2; J: TRBJ2-4; D: TRBD1; DNA: TGTGCCAGCAGTGGCCCGGACAGGGACAACATTCAGTACTTC; CDR3: CASSGPDRDNIQYF
size: few; V: TRBV11-2; J: TRBJ2-3; D: -; DNA: TGTGCCAGCAGCTTAGCCCTGCGGGATACGCAGTATTTT; CDR3: CASSLALRDTQYF
size: -; V: TRBV5-4; J: TRBJ2-4; D: TRBD2; DNA: TGTGCCAGCAGCTCAGGACTAGCGGGGGGAACATCCCAGGACATTCAGTACTTC; CDR3: CASSSGLAGGTSQDIQYF
size: -; V: TRBV6-1; J: TRBJ2-7; D: TRBD2; DNA: TGTGCCAGCAGACCTACTAGCGTACTACTCCACGAGCAGTACTTC; CDR3: CASRPTSVLLHEQYF
size: -; V: TRBV9; J: TRBJ1-3; D: -; DNA: TGTGCCAGCAGCACCGGGACAAACTCTGGAAACACCATATATTTT; CDR3: CASSTGTNSGNTIYF
size: -; V: TRBV29-1; J: TRBJ2-3; D: -; DNA: TGCAGCGCTCACACGGAGGATACGCAGTATTTT; CDR3: CSAHTEDTQYF
size: few; V: TRBV6-5; J: TRBJ1-1; D: -; DNA: TGTGCCAGCAGTTACAAGTCTCGATATCGGGTCACTGAAGCTTTCTTT; CDR3: CASSYKSRYRVTEAFF
size: -; V: TRBV6-5; J: TRBJ1-1; D: -; DNA: TGTGCCAGCAAACGGGGGAACACTGAAGCTTTCTTT; CDR3: CASKRGNTEAFF
size: -; V: TRBV6-5; J: TRBJ2-3; D: TRBD2; DNA: TGTGCCAGCAGTTACTCGGGACTAGTAACAGATACGCAGTATTTT; CDR3: CASSYSGLVTDTQYF
size: -; V: TRBV11-2; J: TRBJ2-1; D: TRBD1; DNA: TGTGCCAGCAGCTTAGAATTTGATGTGGGACAGGGAACATTGAGTGAGCAGTTCTTC; CDR3: CASSLEFDVGQGTLSEQFF
size: -; V: TRBV4-1; J: TRBJ1-5; D: -; DNA: TGCGCCAGCAGCCAGGAAGCGCAAGGATATAGCAATCAGCCCCAGCATTTT; CDR3: CASSQEAQGYSNQPQHF
size: few; V: TRBV19; J: TRBJ1-2; D: TRBD1; DNA: TGTGCCAGTATGCCCGGACAGGGGTCCTATGGCTACACCTTC; CDR3: CASMPGQGSYGYTF
size: few; V: TRBV7-2; J: TRBJ2-4; D: TRBD2; DNA: TGTGCCAGCAGCTTACCGCTTAATGGGCGGGGGGTAGCCAAAAACATTCAGTACTTC; CDR3: CASSLPLNGRGVAKNIQYF
size: few; V: TRBV29-1; J: TRBJ1-2; D: TRBD1; DNA: TGCAGCGTAGGGGGACAGACTTATGGCTACACCTTC; CDR3: CSVGGQTYGYTF
size: -; V: TRBV14; J: TRBJ1-1; D: -; DNA: TGTGCCAGCAGCCACCGCAGGCTGAACACTGAAGCTTTCTTT; CDR3: CASSHRRLNTEAFF
size: few; V: TRBV5-1; J: TRBJ1-2; D: -; DNA: TGCGCCAGCAGCCCGGGGACACAAGGATATGGCTACACCTTC; CDR3: CASSPGTQGYGYTF
size: few; V: TRBV6-5; J: TRBJ2-7; D: -; DNA: TGTGCCAGCAGGTCCGGGACACTCAACGAGCAGTACTTC; CDR3: CASRSGTLNEQYF
size: -; V: TRBV19; J: TRBJ1-5; D: -; DNA: TGTGCCAGTAGTATCCGCGCGACAGGTAATCAGCCCCAGCATTTT; CDR3: CASSIRATGNQPQHF
size: few; V: TRBV14; J: TRBJ2-5; D: -; DNA: TGTGCCAGCAGCCACGCGGAGACCCAGTACTTC; CDR3: CASSHAETQYF
size: few; V: TRBV19; J: TRBJ2-1; D: TRBD2; DNA: TGTGCCAGTAGTATAAGGCCCAGCGGGGGCTACAATGAGCAGTTCTTC; CDR3: CASSIRPSGGYNEQFF
size: few; V: TRBV19; J: TRBJ2-2; D: TRBD2; DNA: TGTGCCAGTAGTTCCGGACTAGCGGGGGTCACCGGGGAGCTGTTTTTT; CDR3: CASSSGLAGVTGELFF
size: -; V: TRBV12-5; J: TRBJ1-5; D: -; DNA: TGTGCTAGTGGTTTGCAGGGATCCGATCAGCCCCAGCATTTT; CDR3: CASGLQGSDQPQHF